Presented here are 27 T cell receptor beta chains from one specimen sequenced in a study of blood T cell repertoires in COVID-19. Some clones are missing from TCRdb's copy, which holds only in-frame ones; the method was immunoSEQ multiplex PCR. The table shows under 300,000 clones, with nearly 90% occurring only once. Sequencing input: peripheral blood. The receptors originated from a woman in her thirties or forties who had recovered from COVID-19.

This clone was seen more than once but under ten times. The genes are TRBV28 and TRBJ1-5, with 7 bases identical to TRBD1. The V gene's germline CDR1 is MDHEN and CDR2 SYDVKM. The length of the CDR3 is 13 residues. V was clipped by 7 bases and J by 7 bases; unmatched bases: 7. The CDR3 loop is CASKGGTEQPQHF. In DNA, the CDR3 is TGTGCCAGCAAAGGTGGGACAGAACAGCCCCAGCATTTT.

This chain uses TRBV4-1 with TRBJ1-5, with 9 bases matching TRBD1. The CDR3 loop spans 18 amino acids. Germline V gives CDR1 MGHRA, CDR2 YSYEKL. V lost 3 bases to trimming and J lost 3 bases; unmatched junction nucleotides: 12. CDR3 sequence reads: CASSQGLRDRAFNQPQHF. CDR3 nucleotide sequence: TGCGCCAGCAGCCAGGGACTACGGGACAGGGCTTTCAATCAGCCCCAGCATTTT.

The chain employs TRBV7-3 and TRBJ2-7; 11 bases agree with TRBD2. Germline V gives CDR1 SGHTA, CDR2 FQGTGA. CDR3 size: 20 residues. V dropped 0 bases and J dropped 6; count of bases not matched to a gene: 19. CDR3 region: CASSLTRGLAEYSQIREQYF. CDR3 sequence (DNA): TGTGCCAGCAGCTTAACCCGGGGACTAGCGGAATATTCCCAGATACGCGAGCAGTACTTC.

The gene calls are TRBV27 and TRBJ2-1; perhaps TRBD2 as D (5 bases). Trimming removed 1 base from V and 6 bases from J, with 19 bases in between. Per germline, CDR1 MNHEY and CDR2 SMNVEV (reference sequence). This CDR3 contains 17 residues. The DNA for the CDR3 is TGTGCCAGCAGTTTATTCCTTTCGTCAGAGGGTTTCAATGAGCAGTTCTTC. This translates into CASSLFLSSEGFNEQFF.

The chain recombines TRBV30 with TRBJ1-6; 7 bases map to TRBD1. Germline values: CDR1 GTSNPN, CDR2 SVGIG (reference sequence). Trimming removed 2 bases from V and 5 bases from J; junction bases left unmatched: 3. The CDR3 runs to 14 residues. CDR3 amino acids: CAWSLGQDNSPLHF. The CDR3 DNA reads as TGTGCCTGGAGTCTTGGACAGGATAATTCACCCCTCCACTTT.

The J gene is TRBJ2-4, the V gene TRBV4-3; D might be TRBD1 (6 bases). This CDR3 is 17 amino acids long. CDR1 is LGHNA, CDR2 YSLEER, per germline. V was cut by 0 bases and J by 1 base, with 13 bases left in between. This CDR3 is CASSQEGATQAKNIQYF. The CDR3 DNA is TGCGCCAGCAGCCAAGAGGGGGCCACCCAGGCCAAAAACATTCAGTACTTC.

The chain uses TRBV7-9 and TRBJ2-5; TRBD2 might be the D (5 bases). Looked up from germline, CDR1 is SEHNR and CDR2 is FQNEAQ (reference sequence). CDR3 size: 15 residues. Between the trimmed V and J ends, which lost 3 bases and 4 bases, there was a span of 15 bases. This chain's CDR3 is CASSFSGNLGETQYF. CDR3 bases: TGTGCCAGCAGCTTCTCGGGGAATCTGGGAGAGACCCAGTACTTC.

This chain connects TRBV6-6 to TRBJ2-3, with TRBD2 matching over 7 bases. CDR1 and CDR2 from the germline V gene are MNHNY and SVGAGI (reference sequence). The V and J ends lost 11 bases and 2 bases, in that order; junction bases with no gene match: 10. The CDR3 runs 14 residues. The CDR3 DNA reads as TGTGCCGCCACGGGGGGACTTTACACAGATACGCAGTATTTT. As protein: CAATGGLYTDTQYF.

The CDR3 spells CSALAGGARSQYF. The CDR3 region has the DNA TGCAGCGCGCTAGCGGGAGGGGCTCGATCGCAGTATTTT. This chain connects TRBV29-1 to TRBJ2-3; 12 bases line up with TRBD2. Germline V gene sequence: CDR1 SQVTM, CDR2 ANQGSEA. The CDR3 covers 13 residues. The V gene end was trimmed by 7 bases and the J gene end by 10 bases; junction bases not matched to a gene: 9.

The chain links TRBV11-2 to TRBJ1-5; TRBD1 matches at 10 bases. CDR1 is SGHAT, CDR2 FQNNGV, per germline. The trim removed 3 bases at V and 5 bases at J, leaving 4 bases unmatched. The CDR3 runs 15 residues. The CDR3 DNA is TGTGCCAGCAGCTTTTCCGGGACAGGGGATCAGCCCCAGCATTTT. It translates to CASSFSGTGDQPQHF. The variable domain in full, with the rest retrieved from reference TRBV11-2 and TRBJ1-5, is EAGVAQSPRYKIIEKRQSVAFWCNPISGHATLYWYQQILGQGPKLLIQFQNNGVVDDSQLPKDRFSAERLKGVDSTLKIQPAKLEDSAVYLCASSFSGTGDQPQHFGDGTRLSIL.

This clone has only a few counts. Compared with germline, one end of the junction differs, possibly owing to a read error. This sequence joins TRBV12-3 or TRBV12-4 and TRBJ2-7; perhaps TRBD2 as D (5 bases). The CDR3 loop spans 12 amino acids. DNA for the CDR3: TGTGCCAGCAGTCTAGCTAACTACGAGCAGTACTTC. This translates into CASSLANYEQYF.

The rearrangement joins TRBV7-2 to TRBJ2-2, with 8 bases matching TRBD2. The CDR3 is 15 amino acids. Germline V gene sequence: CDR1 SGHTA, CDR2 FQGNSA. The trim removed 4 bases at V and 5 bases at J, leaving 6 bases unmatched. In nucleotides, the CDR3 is TGTGCCAGCAGCTCAGCGGGAGTGGGGACCGGGGAGCTGTTTTTT. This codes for CASSSAGVGTGELFF.

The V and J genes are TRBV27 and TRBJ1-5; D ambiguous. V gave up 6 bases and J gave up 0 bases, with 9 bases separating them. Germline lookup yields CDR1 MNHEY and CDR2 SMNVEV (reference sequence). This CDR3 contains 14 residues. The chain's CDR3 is CASSLKYSNQPQHF. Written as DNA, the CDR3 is TGTGCCAGCAGCCTAAAGTATAGCAATCAGCCCCAGCATTTT.

CDR3 DNA sequence: TGTGCCAGCAGCCCCGCTCCCAGCACTGAAGCTTTCTTT. Its protein product is CASSPAPSTEAFF. This chain connects TRBV5-5 to TRBJ1-1; D is uncertain. The CDR3 sequence is 13 residues long. Trimming cost V 4 bases and J 4 bases, with 11 bases left between them. Germline CDR1 and CDR2: SGHKS and YYEKEE (reference sequence).

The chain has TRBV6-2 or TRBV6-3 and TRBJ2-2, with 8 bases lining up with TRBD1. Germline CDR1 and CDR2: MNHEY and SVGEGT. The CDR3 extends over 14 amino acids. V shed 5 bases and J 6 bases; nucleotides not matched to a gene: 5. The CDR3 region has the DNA TGTGCCAGCAGTAGGCAGGGGGCTGCCGGGGAGCTGTTTTTT. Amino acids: CASSRQGAAGELFF.

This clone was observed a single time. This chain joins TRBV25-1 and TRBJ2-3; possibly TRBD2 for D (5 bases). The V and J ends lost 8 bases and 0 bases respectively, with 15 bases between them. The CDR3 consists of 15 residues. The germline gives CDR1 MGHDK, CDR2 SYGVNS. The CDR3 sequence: CASSLAGDSTDTQYF. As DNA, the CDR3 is TGTGCCAGCTCCCTGGCGGGCGATAGCACAGATACGCAGTATTTT.

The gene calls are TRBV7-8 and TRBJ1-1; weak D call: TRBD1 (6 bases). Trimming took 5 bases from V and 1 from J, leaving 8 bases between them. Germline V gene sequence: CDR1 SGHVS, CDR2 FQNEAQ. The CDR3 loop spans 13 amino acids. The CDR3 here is CASSTTGNTEAFF. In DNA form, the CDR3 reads TGTGCCAGCAGCACGACAGGGAACACTGAAGCTTTCTTT.

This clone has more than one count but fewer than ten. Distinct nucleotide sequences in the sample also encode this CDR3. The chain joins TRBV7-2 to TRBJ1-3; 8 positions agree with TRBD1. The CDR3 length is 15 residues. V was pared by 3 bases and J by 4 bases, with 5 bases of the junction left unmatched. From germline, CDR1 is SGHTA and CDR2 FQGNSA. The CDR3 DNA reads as TGTGCCAGCAGCTTCGGGACAGGCAAGGGAAACACCATATATTTT. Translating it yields CASSFGTGKGNTIYF.

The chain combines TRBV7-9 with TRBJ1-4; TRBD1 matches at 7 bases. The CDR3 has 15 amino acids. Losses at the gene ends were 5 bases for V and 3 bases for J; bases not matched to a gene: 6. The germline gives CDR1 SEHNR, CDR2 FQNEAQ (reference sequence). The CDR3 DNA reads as TGTGCCAGCAGCATGTCAGGGGGACCTAATGAAAAACTGTTTTTT. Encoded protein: CASSMSGGPNEKLFF.

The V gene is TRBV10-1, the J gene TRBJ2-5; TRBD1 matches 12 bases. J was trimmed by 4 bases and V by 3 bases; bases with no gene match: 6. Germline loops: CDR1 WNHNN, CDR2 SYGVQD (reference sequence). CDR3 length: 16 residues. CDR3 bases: TGCGCCAGCAGTGATCCGGGACAGGGGGCGCGAGAGACCCAGTACTTC. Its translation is CASSDPGQGARETQYF.

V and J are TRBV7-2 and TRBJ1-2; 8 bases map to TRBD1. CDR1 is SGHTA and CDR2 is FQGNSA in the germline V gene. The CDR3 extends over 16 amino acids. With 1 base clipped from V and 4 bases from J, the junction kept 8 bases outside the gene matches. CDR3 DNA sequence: TGTGCCAGCAGCTTAGGTGGGACAGGCGATAGCTATGGCTACACCTTC. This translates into CASSLGGTGDSYGYTF.

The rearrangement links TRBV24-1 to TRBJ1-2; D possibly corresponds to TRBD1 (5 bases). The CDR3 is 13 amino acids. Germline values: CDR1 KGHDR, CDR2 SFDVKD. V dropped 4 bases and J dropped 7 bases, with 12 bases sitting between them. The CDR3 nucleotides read TGTGCCACCAGTGACGGGGGGGTAACTGGCTACACCTTC. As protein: CATSDGGVTGYTF.

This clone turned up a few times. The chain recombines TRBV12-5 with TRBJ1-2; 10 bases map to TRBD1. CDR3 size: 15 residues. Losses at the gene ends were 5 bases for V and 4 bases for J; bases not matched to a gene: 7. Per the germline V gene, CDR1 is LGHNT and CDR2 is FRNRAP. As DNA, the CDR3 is TGTGCTAGTGGTCCACAGACAGGGGGCCCCTATGGCTACACCTTC. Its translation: CASGPQTGGPYGYTF.

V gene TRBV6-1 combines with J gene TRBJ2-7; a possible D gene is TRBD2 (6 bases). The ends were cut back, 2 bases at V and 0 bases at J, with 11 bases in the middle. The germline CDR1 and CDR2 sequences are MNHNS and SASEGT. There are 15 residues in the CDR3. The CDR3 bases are TGTGCCAGCAGTGAATCGGCGGGAAGCTCCTACGAGCAGTACTTC. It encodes CASSESAGSSYEQYF.

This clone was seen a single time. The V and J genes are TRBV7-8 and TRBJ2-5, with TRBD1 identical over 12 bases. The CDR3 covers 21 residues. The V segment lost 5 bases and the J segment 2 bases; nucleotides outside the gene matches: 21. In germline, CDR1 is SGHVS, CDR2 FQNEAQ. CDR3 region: CASSQTNRDRGPWGPQETQYF. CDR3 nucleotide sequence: TGTGCCAGCAGCCAAACCAACAGGGACAGGGGGCCGTGGGGCCCTCAAGAGACCCAGTACTTC.

CDR3 loop: CASSISQGTDTQYF. For the CDR3, the DNA is TGTGCCAGTAGTATATCGCAGGGCACAGATACGCAGTATTTT. V and J are TRBV19 and TRBJ2-3; no reliable D call. With 2 bases removed from V and 1 base from J, the gap between germline ends came to 7 bases. Germline assignment: CDR1 LNHDA and CDR2 SQIVND (reference sequence). This CDR3 contains 14 residues.

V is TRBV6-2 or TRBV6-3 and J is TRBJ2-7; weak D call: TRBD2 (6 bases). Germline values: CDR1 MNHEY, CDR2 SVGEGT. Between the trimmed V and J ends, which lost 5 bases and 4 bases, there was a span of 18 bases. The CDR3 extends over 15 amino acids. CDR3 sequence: CASSRLSGGTYEQYF. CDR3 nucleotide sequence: TGTGCCAGCAGTCGTCTCTCTGGAGGGACGTACGAGCAGTACTTC.